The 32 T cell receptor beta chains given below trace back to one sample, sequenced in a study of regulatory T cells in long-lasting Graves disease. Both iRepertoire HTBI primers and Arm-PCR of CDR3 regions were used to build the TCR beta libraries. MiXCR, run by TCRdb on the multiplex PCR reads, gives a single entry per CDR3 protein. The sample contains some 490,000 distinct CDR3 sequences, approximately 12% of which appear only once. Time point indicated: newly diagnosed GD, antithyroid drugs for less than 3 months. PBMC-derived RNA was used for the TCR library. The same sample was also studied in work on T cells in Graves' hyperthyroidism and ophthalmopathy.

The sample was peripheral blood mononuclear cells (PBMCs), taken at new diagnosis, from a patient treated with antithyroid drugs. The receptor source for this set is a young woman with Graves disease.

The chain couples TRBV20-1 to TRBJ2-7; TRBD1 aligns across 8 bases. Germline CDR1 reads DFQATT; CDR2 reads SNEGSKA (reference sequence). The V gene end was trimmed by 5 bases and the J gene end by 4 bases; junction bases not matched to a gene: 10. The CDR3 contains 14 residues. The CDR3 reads CSASSGTGPYEQYF. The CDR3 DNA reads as TGCAGTGCTTCTTCCGGGACAGGACCATACGAGCAGTACTTC.

CDR3 in DNA: TGTGCCAGCAGTTATCGGGTTGCCGACGCCCCCTACAATGAGCAGTTCTTC. Translated: CASSYRVADAPYNEQFF. The V call is TRBV6-5, the J call TRBJ2-1; D unclear. This CDR3 spans 17 amino acids. Trimming pared 3 bases from V and 2 bases from J, leaving 17 bases between. The V gene's germline CDR1 is MNHEY and CDR2 SVGAGI.

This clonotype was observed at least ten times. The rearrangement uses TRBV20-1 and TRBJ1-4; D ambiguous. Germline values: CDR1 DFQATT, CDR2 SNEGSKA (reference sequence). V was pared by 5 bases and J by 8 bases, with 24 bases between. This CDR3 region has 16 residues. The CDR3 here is CSAREGGGAYGEKLFF. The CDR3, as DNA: TGCAGTGCTCGGGAGGGAGGAGGCGCCTACGGAGAAAAACTGTTTTTT.

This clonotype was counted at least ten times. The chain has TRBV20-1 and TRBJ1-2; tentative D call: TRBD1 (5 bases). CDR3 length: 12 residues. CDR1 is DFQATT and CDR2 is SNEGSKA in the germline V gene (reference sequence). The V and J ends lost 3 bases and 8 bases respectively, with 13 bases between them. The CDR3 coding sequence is TGCAGTGCTAGGAAAGGGGCCGGAGGCTACACCTTC. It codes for CSARKGAGGYTF.

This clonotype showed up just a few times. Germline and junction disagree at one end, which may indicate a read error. The CDR3 DNA follows: TGTGCCATCTCCAGCGGGAAGGAGTTC. As protein: CAISSGKEF. This rearrangement joins TRBV10-3 to TRBJ2-7; 7 bases are shared with TRBD2. CDR1 is ENHRY, CDR2 SYGVKD, per germline. The CDR3 contains 9 residues.

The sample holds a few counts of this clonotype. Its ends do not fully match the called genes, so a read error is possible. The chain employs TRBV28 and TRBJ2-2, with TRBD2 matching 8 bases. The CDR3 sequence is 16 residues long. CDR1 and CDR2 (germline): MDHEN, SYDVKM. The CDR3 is CASNRVSGANTGGLFF. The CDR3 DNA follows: TGTGCCAGCAATCGCGTTAGCGGGGCGAACACCGGGGGGCTGTTTTTT.

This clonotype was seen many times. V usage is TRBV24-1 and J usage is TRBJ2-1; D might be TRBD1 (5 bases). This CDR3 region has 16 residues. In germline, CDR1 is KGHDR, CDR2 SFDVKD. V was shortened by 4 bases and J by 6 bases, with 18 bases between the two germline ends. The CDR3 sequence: CATSDTDSYRSNEQFF. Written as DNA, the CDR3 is TGTGCCACCAGTGACACAGACTCCTACAGGTCCAATGAGCAGTTCTTC.

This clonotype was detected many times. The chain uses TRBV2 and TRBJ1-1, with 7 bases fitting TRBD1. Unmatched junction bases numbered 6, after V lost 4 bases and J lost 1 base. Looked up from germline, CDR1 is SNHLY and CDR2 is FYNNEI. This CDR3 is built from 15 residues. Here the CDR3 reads CASSGDSGGNTEAFF. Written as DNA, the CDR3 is TGTGCCAGCAGTGGGGACAGCGGTGGGAACACTGAAGCTTTCTTT.

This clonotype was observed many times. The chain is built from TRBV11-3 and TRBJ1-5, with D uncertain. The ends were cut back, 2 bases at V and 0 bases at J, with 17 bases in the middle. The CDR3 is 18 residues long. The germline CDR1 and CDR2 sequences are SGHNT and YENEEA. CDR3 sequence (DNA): TGTGCCAGCAGCTTAATCCCGCCGGCAGAATATAGCAATCAGCCCCAGCATTTT. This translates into CASSLIPPAEYSNQPQHF.

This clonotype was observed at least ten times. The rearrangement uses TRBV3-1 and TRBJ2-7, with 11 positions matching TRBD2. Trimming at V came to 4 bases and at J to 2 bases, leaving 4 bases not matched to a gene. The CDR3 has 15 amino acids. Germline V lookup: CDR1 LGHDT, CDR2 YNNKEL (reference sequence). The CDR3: CASSRVAGGPYEQYF. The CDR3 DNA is TGTGCCAGCAGCCGTGTAGCGGGAGGGCCCTACGAGCAGTACTTC.

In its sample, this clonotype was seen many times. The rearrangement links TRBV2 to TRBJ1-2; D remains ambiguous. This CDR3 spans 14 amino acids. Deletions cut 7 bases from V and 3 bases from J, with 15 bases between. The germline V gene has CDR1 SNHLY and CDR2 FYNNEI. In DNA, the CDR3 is TGTGCCAGCAAATCGGAGCGATCGGACTATGGCTACACCTTC. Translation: CASKSERSDYGYTF. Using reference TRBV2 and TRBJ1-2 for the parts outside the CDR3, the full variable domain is EPEVTQTPSHQVTQMGQEVILRCVPISNHLYFYWYRQILGQKVEFLVSFYNNEISEKSEIFDDQFSVERPDGSNFTLKIRSTKLEDSAMYFCASKSERSDYGYTFGSGTRLTVV.

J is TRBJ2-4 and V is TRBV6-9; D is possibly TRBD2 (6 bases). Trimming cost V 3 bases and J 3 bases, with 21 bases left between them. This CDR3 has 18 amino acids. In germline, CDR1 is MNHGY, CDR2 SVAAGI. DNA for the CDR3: TGTGCCAGCAGTTACTCCACACCCTCAGCCGGGGGCAAAAACATTCAGTACTTC. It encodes CASSYSTPSAGGKNIQYF.

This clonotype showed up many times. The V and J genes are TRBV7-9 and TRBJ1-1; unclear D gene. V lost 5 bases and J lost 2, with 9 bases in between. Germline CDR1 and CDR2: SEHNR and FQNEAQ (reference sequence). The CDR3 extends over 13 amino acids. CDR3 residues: CASSRVLNTEAFF. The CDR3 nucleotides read TGTGCCAGCAGCCGTGTCCTCAACACTGAAGCTTTCTTT. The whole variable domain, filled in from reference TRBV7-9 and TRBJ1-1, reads DTGVSQNPRHKITKRGQNVTFRCDPISEHNRLYWYRQTLGQGPEFLTYFQNEAQLEKSRLLSDRFSAERPKGSFSTLEIQRTEQGDSAMYLCASSRVLNTEAFFGQGTRLTVV.

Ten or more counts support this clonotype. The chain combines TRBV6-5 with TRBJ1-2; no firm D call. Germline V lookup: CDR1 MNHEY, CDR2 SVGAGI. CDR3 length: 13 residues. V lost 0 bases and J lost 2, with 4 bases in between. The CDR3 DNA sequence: TGTGCCAGCAGTTACTCAGCGAACTATGGCTACACCTTC. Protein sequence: CASSYSANYGYTF.

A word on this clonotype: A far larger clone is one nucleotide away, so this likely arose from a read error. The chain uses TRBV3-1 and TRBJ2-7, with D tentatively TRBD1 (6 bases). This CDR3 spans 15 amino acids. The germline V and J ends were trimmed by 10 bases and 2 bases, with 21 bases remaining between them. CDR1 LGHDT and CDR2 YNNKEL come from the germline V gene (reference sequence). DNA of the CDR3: TGTGCCAACAGGGAAATTCGCTACCCCCCCTACGAGCAGTACTTC. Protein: CANREIRYPPYEQYF.

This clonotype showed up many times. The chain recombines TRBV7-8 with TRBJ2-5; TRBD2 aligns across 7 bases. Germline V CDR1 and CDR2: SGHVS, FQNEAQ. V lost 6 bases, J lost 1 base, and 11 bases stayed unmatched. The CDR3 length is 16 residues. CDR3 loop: CASSPEASGFQETQYF. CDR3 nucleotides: TGTGCCAGCAGTCCCGAGGCTAGCGGATTCCAAGAGACCCAGTACTTC. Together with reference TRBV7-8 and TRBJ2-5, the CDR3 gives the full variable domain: GAGVSQSPRYKVAKRGQDVALRCDPISGHVSLFWYQQALGQGPEFLTYFQNEAQLDKSGLPSDRFFAERPEGSVSTLKIQRTQQEDSAVYLCASSPEASGFQETQYFGPGTRLLVL.

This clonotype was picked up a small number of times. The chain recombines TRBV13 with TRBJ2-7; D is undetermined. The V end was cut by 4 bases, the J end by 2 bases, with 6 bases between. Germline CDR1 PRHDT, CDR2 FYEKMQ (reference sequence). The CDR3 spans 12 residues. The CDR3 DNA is TGTGCCAGCAGCTCTTTTCCCTACGAGCAGTACTTC. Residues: CASSSFPYEQYF.

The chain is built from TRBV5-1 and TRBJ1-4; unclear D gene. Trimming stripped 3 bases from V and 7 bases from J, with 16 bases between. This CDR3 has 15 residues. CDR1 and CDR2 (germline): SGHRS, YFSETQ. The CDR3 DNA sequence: TGCGCCAGCAGCTGGACCGGAGGCGTGAGTGAAAAACTGTTTTTT. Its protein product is CASSWTGGVSEKLFF. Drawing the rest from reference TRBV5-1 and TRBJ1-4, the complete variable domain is KAGVTQTPRYLIKTRGQQVTLSCSPISGHRSVSWYQQTPGQGLQFLFEYFSETQRNKGNFPGRFSGRQFSNSRSEMNVSTLELGDSALYLCASSWTGGVSEKLFFGSGTQLSVL.

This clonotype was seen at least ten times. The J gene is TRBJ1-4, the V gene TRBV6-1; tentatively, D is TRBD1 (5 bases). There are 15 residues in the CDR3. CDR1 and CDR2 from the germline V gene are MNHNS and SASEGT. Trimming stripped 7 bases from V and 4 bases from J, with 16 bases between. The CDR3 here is CASKTPGRSNEKLFF. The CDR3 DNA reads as TGTGCCAGCAAGACGCCGGGACGGAGTAATGAAAAACTGTTTTTT.

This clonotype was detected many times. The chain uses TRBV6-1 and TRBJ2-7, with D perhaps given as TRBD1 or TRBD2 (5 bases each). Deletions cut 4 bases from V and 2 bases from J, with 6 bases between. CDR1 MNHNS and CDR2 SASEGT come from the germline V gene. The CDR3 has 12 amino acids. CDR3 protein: CASSGGAYEQYF. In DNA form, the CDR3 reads TGTGCCAGCAGTGGAGGGGCCTACGAGCAGTACTTC.

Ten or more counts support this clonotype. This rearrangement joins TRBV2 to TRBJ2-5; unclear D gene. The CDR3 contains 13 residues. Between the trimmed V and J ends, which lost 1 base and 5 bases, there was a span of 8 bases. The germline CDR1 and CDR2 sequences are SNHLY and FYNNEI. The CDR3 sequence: CASSEEPRETQYF. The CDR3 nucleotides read TGTGCCAGCAGTGAAGAGCCCCGGGAGACCCAGTACTTC.

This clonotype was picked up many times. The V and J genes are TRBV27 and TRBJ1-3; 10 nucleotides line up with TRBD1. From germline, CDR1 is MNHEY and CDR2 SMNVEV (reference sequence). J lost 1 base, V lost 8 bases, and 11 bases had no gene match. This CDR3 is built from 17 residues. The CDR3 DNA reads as TGTGCCAGCGGAAACCCGGGACAGGGGTCTTCTGGAAACACCATATATTTT. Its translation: CASGNPGQGSSGNTIYF.

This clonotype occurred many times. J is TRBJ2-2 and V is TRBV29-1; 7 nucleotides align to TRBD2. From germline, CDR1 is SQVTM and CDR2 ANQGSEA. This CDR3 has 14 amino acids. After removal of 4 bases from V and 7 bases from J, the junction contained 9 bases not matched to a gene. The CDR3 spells CSVAAGRTDGELFF. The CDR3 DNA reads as TGCAGCGTTGCAGCGGGGCGTACAGACGGGGAGCTGTTTTTT.

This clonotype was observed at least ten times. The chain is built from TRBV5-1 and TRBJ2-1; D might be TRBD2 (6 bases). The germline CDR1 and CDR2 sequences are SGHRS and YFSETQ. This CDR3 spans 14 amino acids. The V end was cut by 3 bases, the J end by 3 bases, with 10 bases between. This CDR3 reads CASSSLANYNEQFF. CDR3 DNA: TGCGCCAGCAGCTCGCTAGCGAACTACAATGAGCAGTTCTTC.

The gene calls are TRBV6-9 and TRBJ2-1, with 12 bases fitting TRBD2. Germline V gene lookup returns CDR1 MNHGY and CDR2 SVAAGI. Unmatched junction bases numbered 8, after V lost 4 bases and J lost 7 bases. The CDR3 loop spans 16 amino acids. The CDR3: CASSLQLAGGANEQFF. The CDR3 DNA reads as TGTGCCAGCAGTTTACAGCTAGCGGGAGGGGCAAATGAGCAGTTCTTC.

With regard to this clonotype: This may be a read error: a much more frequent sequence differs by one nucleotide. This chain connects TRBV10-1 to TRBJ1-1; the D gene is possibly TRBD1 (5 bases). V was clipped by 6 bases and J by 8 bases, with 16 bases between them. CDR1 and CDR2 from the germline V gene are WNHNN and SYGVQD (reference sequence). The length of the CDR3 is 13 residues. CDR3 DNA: TGCGCCAGCAGCGGGACCCCGACGGGGGAAGCTTTCTTT. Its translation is CASSGTPTGEAFF.

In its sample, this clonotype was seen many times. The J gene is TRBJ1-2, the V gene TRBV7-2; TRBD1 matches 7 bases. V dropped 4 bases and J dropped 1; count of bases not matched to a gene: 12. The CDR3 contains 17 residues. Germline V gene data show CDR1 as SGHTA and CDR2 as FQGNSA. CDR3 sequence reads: CASSSYLRTGSNYGYTF. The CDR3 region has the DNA TGTGCCAGCAGCTCCTATCTCCGGACAGGCAGTAACTATGGCTACACCTTC.

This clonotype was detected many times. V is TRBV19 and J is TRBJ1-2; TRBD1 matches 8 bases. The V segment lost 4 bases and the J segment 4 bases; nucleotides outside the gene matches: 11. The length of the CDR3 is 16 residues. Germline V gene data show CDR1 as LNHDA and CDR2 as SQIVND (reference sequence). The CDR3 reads CASSRAGGYAGYGYTF. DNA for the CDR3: TGTGCCAGTAGTAGGGCAGGGGGCTACGCTGGCTATGGCTACACCTTC.

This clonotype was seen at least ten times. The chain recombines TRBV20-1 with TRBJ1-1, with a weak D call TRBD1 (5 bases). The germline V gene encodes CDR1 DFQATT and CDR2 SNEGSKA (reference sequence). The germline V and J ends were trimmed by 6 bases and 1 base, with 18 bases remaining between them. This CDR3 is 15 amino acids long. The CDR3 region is CSAAYRGGANTEAFF. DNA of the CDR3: TGCAGTGCGGCGTATCGGGGAGGGGCGAACACTGAAGCTTTCTTT.

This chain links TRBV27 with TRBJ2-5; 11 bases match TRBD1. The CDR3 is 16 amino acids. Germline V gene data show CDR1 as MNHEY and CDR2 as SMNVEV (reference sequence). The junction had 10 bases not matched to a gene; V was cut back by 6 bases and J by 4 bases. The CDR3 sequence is CASRAWDRGTGETQYF. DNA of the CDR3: TGTGCCAGCAGAGCCTGGGACAGGGGGACTGGAGAGACCCAGTACTTC.

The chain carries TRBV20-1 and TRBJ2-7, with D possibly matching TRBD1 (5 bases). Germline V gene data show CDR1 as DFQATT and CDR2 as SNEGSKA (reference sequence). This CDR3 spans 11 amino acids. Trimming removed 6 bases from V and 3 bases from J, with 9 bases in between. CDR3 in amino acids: CSARANYEQYF. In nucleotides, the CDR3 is TGCAGTGCCAGGGCCAACTACGAGCAGTACTTC.

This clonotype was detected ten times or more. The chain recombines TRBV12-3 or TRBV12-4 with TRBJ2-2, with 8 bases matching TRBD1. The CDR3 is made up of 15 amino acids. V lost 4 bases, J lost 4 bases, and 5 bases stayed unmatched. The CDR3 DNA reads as TGTGCCAGCAGTTGGAGGACAGGGAGCACCGGGGAGCTGTTTTTT. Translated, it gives CASSWRTGSTGELFF.